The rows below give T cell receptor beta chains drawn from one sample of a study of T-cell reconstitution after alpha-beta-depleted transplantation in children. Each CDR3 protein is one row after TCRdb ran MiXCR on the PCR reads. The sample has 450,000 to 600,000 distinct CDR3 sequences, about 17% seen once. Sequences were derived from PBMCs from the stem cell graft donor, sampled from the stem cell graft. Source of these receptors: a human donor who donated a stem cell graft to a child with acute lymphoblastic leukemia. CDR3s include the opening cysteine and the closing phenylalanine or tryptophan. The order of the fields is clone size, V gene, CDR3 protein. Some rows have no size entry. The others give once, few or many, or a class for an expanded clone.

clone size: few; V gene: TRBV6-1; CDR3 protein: CASTNRGGVSYEQYF
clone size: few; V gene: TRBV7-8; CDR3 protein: CASSLLAGWREQFF
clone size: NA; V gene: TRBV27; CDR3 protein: CASSPGGWSEQYF
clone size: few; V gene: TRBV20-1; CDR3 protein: CSATAGSYSGANVLTF
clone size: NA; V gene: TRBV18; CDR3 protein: CASSRGTGYEQYF
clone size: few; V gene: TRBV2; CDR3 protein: CASSEIGHSYEQYF
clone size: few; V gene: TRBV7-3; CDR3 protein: CASSSELQETQYF
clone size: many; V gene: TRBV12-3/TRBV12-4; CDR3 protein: CASSSGGGSHTEAFF
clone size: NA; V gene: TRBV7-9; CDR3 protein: CASGRDSGANVLTF
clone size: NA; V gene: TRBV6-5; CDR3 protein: CASSYSPYNEQFF
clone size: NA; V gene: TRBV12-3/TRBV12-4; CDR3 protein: CASSQLVDRPATEAFF
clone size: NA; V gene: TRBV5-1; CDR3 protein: CASSSQGPIYEQYF
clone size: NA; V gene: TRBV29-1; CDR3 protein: CSVVRQDGENEQFF
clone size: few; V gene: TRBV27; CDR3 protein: CASTLRDPNSPLHF
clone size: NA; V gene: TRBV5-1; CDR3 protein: CASEVVGGDRTGELFF
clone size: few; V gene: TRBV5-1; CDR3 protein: CASSLGQGGPMNTEAFF